What follows describes a single TCR beta chain. The authors' processing: Amplification of reference gene primers provided the estimated nucleated cell counts. The protocol was immunoSEQ multiplex PCR, while the TCRdb copy is restricted to in-frame clones and leaves out a portion. Clone size and V and J calls were adopted from that table, with D and trimming inferred from the DNA. The sample includes tens of thousands of clones, roughly 90% of them seen just once. The entry originates in a study of blood T cell repertoires in COVID-19. Study at large: Whether acute or convalescent, the COVID-19 samples came from the United States, Italy and Spain. PBMCs, B-cell-depleted T cells, or T cells were the source of the cDNA or gDNA that made up the material.

V was cut by 6 bases and J by 1 base, with 10 bases left in between. The CDR3 extends over 13 amino acids. Germline V gene sequence: CDR1 LGHNA, CDR2 YNFKEQ. Sequencing input: peripheral blood. This sequence was found in a human donor in a cohort sampled during active COVID-19. The chain couples TRBV4-2 to TRBJ2-7; D is undetermined. The CDR3 loop is CASRRDPSYEQYF. DNA of the CDR3: TGTGCCAGCAGACGAGATCCATCCTACGAGCAGTACTTC.